This T cell receptor beta chain was captured by sequencing in a study of blood T cell repertoires in COVID-19. In the study overall: From the United States, Italy and Spain came samples of acute and convalescent COVID-19. Sources were T cells, B-cell-depleted T cells, or PBMCs; the material itself was cDNA or gDNA.

Followed over time, Seattle patients had been enrolled while infection was active. Original data processing: Estimation of nucleated cell counts relied on the amplification of reference gene primers. The table came from immunoSEQ multiplex PCR; TCRdb's copy has only in-frame clones and leaves some out. V and J calls and clone size are copied from that table; D and trimming were computed from the DNA. Among 50,000 to 80,000 clones listed, roughly 75% were seen once. The CDR3 has 14 amino acids. V gave up 1 base and J gave up 4 bases, with 8 bases separating them. Per germline, CDR1 LGHDT and CDR2 YNNKEL (reference sequence).

The V and J genes are TRBV3-1 (or the pseudogene TRBV3-2) and TRBJ1-5, with no clear D. The clonotype was recovered from a man aged 55 to 70 with COVID-19, enrolled during active disease. The sequenced sample was peripheral blood. DNA of the CDR3: TGTGCCAGCAGCCAAGTCGGCGGTAATCAGCCCCAGCATTTT. Protein sequence: CASSQVGGNQPQHF.